This TCR beta chain was identified in a study of blood T cell repertoires in COVID-19. TCRdb keeps only in-frame clones here, not all; method: immunoSEQ multiplex PCR. The sample has some 35,000 clones, roughly four fifths seen once. Germline CDR1 reads MGHDK; CDR2 reads SYGVNS. V shed 5 bases, J shed 9 bases, and the junction held 7 bases outside the gene matches. The CDR3 totals 12 residues. This clonotype was sampled from a man at least 80 years old with active or convalescent COVID-19. Sequencing was carried out using peripheral blood. This chain connects TRBV25-1 to TRBJ2-7; 7 nucleotides align to TRBD1. CDR3 sequence: CASSIPGGVQYF. Here the CDR3 DNA reads TGTGCCAGCAGTATTCCAGGGGGTGTGCAGTACTTC.